These 25 T cell receptor beta chains share one sample of origin, sequenced in a study of T cells in Graves' hyperthyroidism and ophthalmopathy. Amplification targeted TCR beta CDR3 regions from RNA transcripts. The study used the HTBI primer set for a first-round RT-PCR of the TCR CDR3. TCRdb re-called the multiplex PCR reads through MiXCR, storing one row per CDR3 protein. Altogether about 500,000 distinct CDR3 sequences are present, around 15% being singletons, with the ten largest covering approximately 30%. The sample was blood. Source of these receptors: a woman aged 30 to 39 with Graves' ophthalmopathy.

This clonotype was seen ten or more times. J is TRBJ2-3 and V is TRBV6-2 or TRBV6-3, with 8 nucleotides matching TRBD2. The V gene end was trimmed by 4 bases and the J gene end by 5 bases; junction bases not matched to a gene: 11. The germline CDR1 and CDR2 sequences are MNHEY and SVGEGT. CDR3 size: 16 residues. This chain's CDR3 is CASSWGPAGVGDTQYF. CDR3 nucleotides: TGTGCCAGCAGTTGGGGGCCAGCGGGAGTCGGAGATACGCAGTATTTT.

Only a few counts were recorded for this clonotype. The CDR3 reads CASSPPAGRKTQYF. The DNA for the CDR3 is TGTGCCAGCAGCCCCCCAGCAGGGAGAAAGACCCAGTACTTC. J is TRBJ2-5 and V is TRBV7-6; D is perhaps TRBD1 or TRBD2 (5 bases each). CDR1 SGHVS and CDR2 FNYEAQ come from the germline V gene. Trimming stripped 5 bases from V and 6 bases from J, with 16 bases between. This CDR3 has 14 residues.

This clonotype was detected a few times. The V and J genes are TRBV30 and TRBJ2-1; the match to TRBD2 covers 10 bases. The CDR3 has 15 residues. Trimming at V came to 0 bases and at J to 9 bases, leaving 8 bases not matched to a gene. Germline CDR1 reads GTSNPN; CDR2 reads SVGIG (reference sequence). The CDR3 DNA is TGTGCCTGGAGTGTTCGGGCTAGCGGGAGTACTGAGCAGTTCTTC. It specifies CAWSVRASGSTEQFF.

This clonotype was counted ten times or more. The rearrangement joins TRBV3-1 to TRBJ2-1; 9 positions match TRBD1. The length of the CDR3 is 16 residues. Germline V CDR1 and CDR2: LGHDT, YNNKEL (reference sequence). Trimming cost V 2 bases and J 7 bases; bases outside gene matches: 9. Here the CDR3 DNA reads TGTGCCAGCAGCCAACGATCGGGACAGGGCACGAATGAGCAGTTCTTC. Its translation: CASSQRSGQGTNEQFF.

This chain joins TRBV15 and TRBJ2-3, with D possibly being TRBD1 (7 bases). V was cut by 6 bases and J by 5 bases, with 18 bases left in between. CDR3 length equals 15 residues. CDR1 and CDR2 from the germline V gene are LNHNV and YYDKDF (reference sequence). CDR3 sequence reads: CATSDQGGSKDTQYF. The CDR3 DNA reads TGTGCCACCAGTGACCAGGGGGGTTCTAAAGATACGCAGTATTTT.

This clonotype has a count of ten or more. This chain connects TRBV28 to TRBJ2-3, with D uncertain. Trimming cost V 5 bases and J 12 bases, with 15 bases left between them. Per germline, CDR1 MDHEN and CDR2 SYDVKM. The CDR3 is made up of 12 amino acids. The CDR3 nucleotides read TGTGCCAGCAGTCCCCAGACTCTCAACCAGTATTTT. It specifies CASSPQTLNQYF.

This clonotype was seen a few times. This chain joins TRBV29-1 and TRBJ2-2, with 8 bases identical to TRBD2. V trimming: 6 bases; J trimming: 0 bases; junction bases outside the gene matches: 9. The CDR3 runs 16 residues. The V gene's germline CDR1 is SQVTM and CDR2 ANQGSEA. The CDR3 spells CSVLATAGANTGELFF. Written as DNA, the CDR3 is TGCAGCGTCTTGGCTACAGCGGGAGCGAACACCGGGGAGCTGTTTTTT.

Ten or more counts support this clonotype. The rearrangement uses TRBV2 and TRBJ1-2; no reliable D call. Germline loops: CDR1 SNHLY, CDR2 FYNNEI. The CDR3 extends over 14 amino acids. The V and J ends lost 4 bases and 3 bases respectively, with 12 bases between them. The CDR3: CASSGGPGDYGYTF. CDR3 DNA sequence: TGTGCCAGCAGTGGAGGACCGGGCGACTATGGCTACACCTTC.

The V gene is TRBV24-1, the J gene TRBJ2-3; 7 nucleotides align to TRBD2. This CDR3 comprises 16 residues. V lost 3 bases and J lost 2; bases outside the gene matches: 7. Germline V gene sequence: CDR1 KGHDR, CDR2 SFDVKD. CDR3 in amino acids: CATSDPSGGATDTQYF. The CDR3 DNA reads as TGTGCCACCAGTGATCCTAGCGGAGGGGCCACAGATACGCAGTATTTT.

This clonotype was picked up a small number of times. This sequence joins TRBV12-3 or TRBV12-4 and TRBJ1-1; D is undetermined. V was cut by 3 bases and J by 0 bases, with 11 bases left in between. The CDR3 sequence is 15 residues long. The CDR3 DNA is TGTGCCAGCAGTTTTCAAAGGATTATGAACACTGAAGCTTTCTTT. This sequence encodes CASSFQRIMNTEAFF.

Comments on this clonotype: It may be a read error: a sequence one base away is much more abundant. The chain links TRBV6-5 to TRBJ2-1, with TRBD2 as a possible D gene (5 bases). The J call is uncertain, as TRBJ2-7 better fits the DNA end. There are 17 residues in the CDR3. Germline V gene lookup returns CDR1 MNHEY and CDR2 SVGAGI. This chain's CDR3 is CASSYGGDGISYNEQYF. DNA of the CDR3: TGTGCCAGCAGTTACGGCGGAGACGGGATCTCCTACAATGAGCAGTACTTC.

This clonotype was found many times. The chain couples TRBV29-1 to TRBJ2-4, with TRBD1 matching 9 bases. The CDR3 runs to 14 residues. Germline CDR1 SQVTM, CDR2 ANQGSEA. The junction had 7 bases not matched to a gene; V was cut back by 6 bases and J by 4 bases. The CDR3 spells CSVVLTGGKNIQYF. CDR3 DNA sequence: TGCAGCGTGGTTCTGACAGGGGGGAAAAACATTCAGTACTTC.

This clonotype has a handful of counts. The chain uses TRBV28 and TRBJ2-7; TRBD2 matches at 9 bases. CDR3 length: 17 amino acids. Germline trimming cut 1 base from V and 2 bases from J; bases unmatched to any gene: 9. Germline V gene data show CDR1 as MDHEN and CDR2 as SYDVKM. CDR3 DNA sequence: TGTGCCAGCAGTTTATTAATTCCCCTAGCGGGACCCTACGAGCAGTACTTC. This codes for CASSLLIPLAGPYEQYF.

This clonotype came up many times. This chain uses TRBV5-1 with TRBJ2-1; 12 nucleotides line up with TRBD2. Germline lookup yields CDR1 SGHRS and CDR2 YFSETQ. The CDR3 runs to 16 residues. Trimming cost V 4 bases and J 3 bases; bases outside gene matches: 5. CDR3 in DNA: TGCGCCAGCAGCCTCGGACTAGCGGGATTCTACAATGAGCAGTTCTTC. Translating it yields CASSLGLAGFYNEQFF.

This clonotype was detected once. The V and J genes are TRBV28 and TRBJ1-6; D is possibly TRBD1 (6 bases). Germline V CDR1 and CDR2: MDHEN, SYDVKM. V lost 6 bases to trimming and J lost 5 bases, with 11 bases between them. This CDR3 contains 14 residues. In nucleotides, the CDR3 is TGTGCCAGCAGGCCGAGACAGGATAATTCACCCCTCCACTTT. Translated, it gives CASRPRQDNSPLHF.

This chain links TRBV20-1 with TRBJ2-6; D is ambiguous. Germline lookup yields CDR1 DFQATT and CDR2 SNEGSKA (reference sequence). The V and J ends lost 4 bases and 2 bases respectively, with 12 bases between them. The CDR3 spans 15 residues. CDR3 sequence reads: CSATPIPAGANVLTF. For the CDR3, the DNA is TGCAGTGCTACCCCGATCCCAGCTGGGGCCAACGTCCTGACTTTC.

In this sample, this clonotype turned up many times. The V gene is TRBV7-9, the J gene TRBJ2-1; 9 positions match TRBD2. V lost 3 bases and J lost 2; bases outside the gene matches: 8. The length of the CDR3 is 17 residues. The V gene's germline CDR1 is SEHNR and CDR2 FQNEAQ (reference sequence). CDR3 amino acids: CASSLALAGVTYNEQFF. CDR3 bases: TGTGCCAGCAGCTTGGCCTTAGCGGGAGTAACCTACAATGAGCAGTTCTTC.

In its sample, this clonotype was seen a few times. The V call is TRBV7-9, the J call TRBJ2-7; D is unclear. Germline loops: CDR1 SEHNR, CDR2 FQNEAQ (reference sequence). Between the trimmed V and J ends, which lost 0 bases and 0 bases, there was a span of 6 bases. CDR3 length equals 14 residues. This chain's CDR3 is CASSLAVSSYEQYF. Here the CDR3 DNA reads TGTGCCAGCAGCTTAGCGGTCAGCTCCTACGAGCAGTACTTC.

This clonotype was counted at least ten times. V gene TRBV2 combines with J gene TRBJ2-7, with D tentatively TRBD1 (6 bases). The length of the CDR3 is 14 residues. CDR1 is SNHLY and CDR2 is FYNNEI in the germline V gene. V lost 2 bases and J 3 bases, leaving 11 bases between the germline ends. For the CDR3, the DNA is TGTGCCAGCAGTGAATTAACAGGGAGCTACGAGCAGTACTTC. This sequence encodes CASSELTGSYEQYF. Drawing the rest from reference TRBV2 and TRBJ2-7, the complete variable domain is EPEVTQTPSHQVTQMGQEVILRCVPISNHLYFYWYRQILGQKVEFLVSFYNNEISEKSEIFDDQFSVERPDGSNFTLKIRSTKLEDSAMYFCASSELTGSYEQYFGPGTRLTVT.

This clonotype was detected ten times or more. The V call is TRBV28, the J call TRBJ2-7; D uncertain. The germline CDR1 and CDR2 sequences are MDHEN and SYDVKM. V lost 6 bases, J lost 4 bases, and 19 bases lay in between. This CDR3 spans 15 amino acids. CDR3 DNA: TGTGCCAGCAGCCCTTCTGTGACTTTGCGGTACGAGCAGTACTTC. Residues: CASSPSVTLRYEQYF.

This clonotype was seen at least ten times. The chain uses TRBV6-1 and TRBJ2-1; possibly TRBD1 or TRBD2 for D (6 bases each). The CDR3 totals 16 residues. With 3 bases removed from V and 3 bases from J, the gap between germline ends came to 15 bases. Looked up from germline, CDR1 is MNHNS and CDR2 is SASEGT. CDR3 in amino acids: CASSDEARGVYNEQFF. In nucleotides, the CDR3 is TGTGCCAGCAGTGACGAGGCAAGGGGGGTCTACAATGAGCAGTTCTTC.

This clonotype came up many times. The rearrangement uses TRBV28 and TRBJ2-7, with 10 nucleotides matching TRBD1. With 4 bases clipped from V and 7 bases from J, the junction kept 10 bases outside the gene matches. Per the germline V gene, CDR1 is MDHEN and CDR2 is SYDVKM. The CDR3 covers 15 residues. The CDR3 reads CASSSPTTGGGEQYF. The DNA of the CDR3 is TGTGCCAGCAGTTCCCCTACGACAGGGGGCGGTGAGCAGTACTTC.

Ten or more counts support this clonotype. The chain couples TRBV29-1 to TRBJ1-1; 7 bases are a match to TRBD1. V shed 6 bases, J shed 7 bases, and the junction held 8 bases outside the gene matches. The length of the CDR3 is 12 residues. Germline CDR1 is SQVTM and CDR2 is ANQGSEA. The CDR3 bases are TGCAGCGTGAGATCAGGGGGGGTTGAAGCTTTCTTT. Protein product: CSVRSGGVEAFF.

Ten or more counts support this clonotype. This chain links TRBV6-1 with TRBJ1-1; 7 bases align to TRBD1. This CDR3 has 16 residues. CDR1 is MNHNS and CDR2 is SASEGT in the germline V gene. V was clipped by 5 bases and J by 3 bases; unmatched bases: 12. The CDR3 DNA reads as TGTGCCAGCAGTTACGAAAGGACAGGTCGTGACACTGAAGCTTTCTTT. Its protein is CASSYERTGRDTEAFF.

The V call is TRBV6-1, the J call TRBJ1-3; perhaps TRBD1 as D (5 bases). The CDR3 is 13 residues long. Germline V gene lookup returns CDR1 MNHNS and CDR2 SASEGT. Trimming took off 7 bases at V and 7 bases at J, with 14 bases between the two ends. The CDR3 nucleotides read TGTGCCAGCACCCTTAAGGAGGGGAACACCATATATTTT. Translated: CASTLKEGNTIYF.